This TCR beta chain emerged from a study of cytomegalovirus exposure and HLA in healthy donors. Primers included in the PCR were 60 Vbeta and 13 Jbeta primers. Data came from immunoSEQ multiplex PCR; TCRdb stores just in-frame clones and leaves some out. Among 150,000 to 200,000 clones listed, around four fifths were seen once. The material sequenced was PBMCs. The source of this sequence is a woman between 18 and 29 years old in good health and CMV-seronegative.

The CDR3 DNA reads TGTGCCAGCAGTGACTCCCCGGGCGGGATGGGCACAGATACGCAGTATTTT. Protein product: CASSDSPGGMGTDTQYF. The gene calls are TRBV6-4 and TRBJ2-3; maybe TRBD2 (6 bases). CDR3 length: 17 amino acids. CDR1 is MRHNA and CDR2 is SNTAGT in the germline V gene. V gave up 0 bases and J gave up 1 base, with 14 bases separating them.